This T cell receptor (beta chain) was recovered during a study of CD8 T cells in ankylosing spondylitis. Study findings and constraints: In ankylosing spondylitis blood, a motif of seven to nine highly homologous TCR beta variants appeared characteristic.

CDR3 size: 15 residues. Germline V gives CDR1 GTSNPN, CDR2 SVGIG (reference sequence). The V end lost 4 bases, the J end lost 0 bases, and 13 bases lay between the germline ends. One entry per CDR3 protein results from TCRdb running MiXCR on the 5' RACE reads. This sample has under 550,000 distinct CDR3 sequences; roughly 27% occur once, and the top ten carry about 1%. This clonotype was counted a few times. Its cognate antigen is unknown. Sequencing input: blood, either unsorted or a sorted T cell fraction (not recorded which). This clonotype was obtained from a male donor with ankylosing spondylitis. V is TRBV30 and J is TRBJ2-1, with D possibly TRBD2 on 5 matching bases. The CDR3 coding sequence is TGTGCCTGGATAGGTGCGGGTGTCTCCTACAATGAGCAGTTCTTC. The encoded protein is CAWIGAGVSYNEQFF.